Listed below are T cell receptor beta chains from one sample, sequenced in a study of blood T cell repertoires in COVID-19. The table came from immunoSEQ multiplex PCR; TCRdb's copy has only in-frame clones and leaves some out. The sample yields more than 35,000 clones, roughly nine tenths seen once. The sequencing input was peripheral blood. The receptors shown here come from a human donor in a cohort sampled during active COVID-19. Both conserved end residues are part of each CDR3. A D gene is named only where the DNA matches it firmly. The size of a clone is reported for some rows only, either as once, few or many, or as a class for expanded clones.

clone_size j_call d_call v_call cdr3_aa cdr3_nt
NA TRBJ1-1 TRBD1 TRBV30 CAWSGQGARGAFF TGTGCCTGGTCTGGACAGGGGGCGCGTGGAGCTTTCTTT
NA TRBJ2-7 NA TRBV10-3 CAISLSQEAYEQYF TGTGCCATCAGTTTATCCCAGGAGGCATACGAGCAGTACTTC
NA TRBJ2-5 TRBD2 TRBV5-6 CASSFPSPSGGPETQYF TGTGCCAGCAGCTTCCCATCCCCTAGCGGGGGACCAGAGACCCAGTACTTC
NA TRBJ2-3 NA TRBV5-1 CASSFDSWTDTQYF TGCGCCAGCAGCTTCGACTCTTGGACAGATACGCAGTATTTT
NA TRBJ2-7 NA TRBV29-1 CACKSSSYEQYF TGCGCCTGTAAGTCCAGCTCCTACGAGCAGTACTTC
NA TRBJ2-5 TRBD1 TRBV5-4 CASSLPTGTETQYF TGTGCCAGCAGCTTACCGACAGGGACAGAGACCCAGTACTTC
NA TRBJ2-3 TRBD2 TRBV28 CASSPPLAGISDTQYF TGTGCCAGCAGTCCCCCTCTAGCGGGGATTTCAGATACGCAGTATTTT
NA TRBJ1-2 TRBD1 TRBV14 CASSPLVAAGTGGYGYTF TGTGCCAGCAGCCCCTTGGTCGCCGCGGGGACAGGGGGCTATGGCTACACCTTC
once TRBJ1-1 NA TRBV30 CAWSVTRNTEAFF TGTGCCTGGAGTGTGACTAGGAACACTGAAGCTTTCTTT
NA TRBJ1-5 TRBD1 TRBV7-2 CASSPNRGAGQPQHF TGTGCCAGCAGCCCAAACAGGGGGGCAGGTCAGCCCCAGCATTTT
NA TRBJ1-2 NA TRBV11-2 CASSPRTGVYGYTF TGTGCCAGCAGCCCTAGGACGGGGGTCTATGGCTACACCTTC
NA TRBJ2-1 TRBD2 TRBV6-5 CASSTRGRDEQFF TGTGCCAGCAGTACCCGGGGGAGGGATGAGCAGTTCTTC
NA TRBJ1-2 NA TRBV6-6 CASMEAYYGYTF TGTGCCAGCATGGAGGCTTACTATGGCTACACCTTC
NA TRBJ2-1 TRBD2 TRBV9 CASSARLAGGRGEQFF TGTGCCAGCAGCGCCAGACTAGCGGGAGGGCGTGGTGAGCAGTTCTTC
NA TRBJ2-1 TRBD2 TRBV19 CASSIQAGGLSEQFF TGTGCCAGTTCGATCCAAGCGGGAGGGCTAAGTGAGCAGTTCTTC
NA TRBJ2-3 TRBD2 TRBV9 CASSVGTSGGAGTDTQYF TGTGCCAGCAGCGTAGGGACTAGCGGGGGGGCCGGCACAGATACGCAGTATTTT